Only a few counts were recorded for the clone carrying this T cell receptor (beta chain). Antigen specificity is unknown. TCRdb reprocessed the 5' RACE reads with MiXCR, giving one entry per CDR3 protein. The sample includes roughly 610,000 distinct CDR3 sequences, 17% of them seen just once. These data are taken from a study of T-cell memory formation after mild COVID-19. The wider study: The study found TCR clusters largely donor specific.

The study, taken as a whole, reports: Confirmation of SARS-CoV-2 specificity was lacking for second-wave clones peaking day 37. CD8+ contracting clones occupied EMRA, while CD4+ ones occupied mainly CM and EM. A second wave expanding day 15 to 37 was CD4+-biased; contracting clones were balanced.

The material sequenced was PBMCs or a T cell subset sorted from them (not recorded which). The receptor was isolated from an adult woman who had mild COVID-19 (a few samples of this study predate the infection). Cell type and time point are not known.

CDR3: CASSLEGADTEAFF. The CDR3 DNA reads as TGTGCCAGCAGTTTAGAGGGGGCGGACACTGAAGCTTTCTTT. The rearrangement uses TRBV12-3 or TRBV12-4 and TRBJ1-1, with TRBD1 matching 7 bases. The trim removed 1 base at V and 3 bases at J, leaving 2 bases unmatched. This CDR3 contains 14 residues.